One and the same sample provided the 18 T cell receptor beta chains below, sequenced in a study of shared clonotypes between healthy human individuals. TCRdb keeps only in-frame clones here, not all; method: immunoSEQ multiplex PCR. The sample shows about 680,000 clones, approximately 79% of them seen only once. The sample consisted of memory CD4+ T cells sorted from blood. Subset here: CD45RA-negative fraction. These receptors all come from a woman aged 30 to 39 in good health.

This clone showed up just once. The chain links TRBV28 to TRBJ1-4; D ambiguous. There are 11 residues in the CDR3. The V and J ends lost 3 bases and 10 bases respectively, with 6 bases between them. The germline V gene has CDR1 MDHEN and CDR2 SYDVKM. CDR3 DNA sequence: TGTGCCAGCAGTTTTCTAGGAAAACTGTTTTTT. Protein sequence: CASSFLGKLFF. Variable domain in full (rest from reference TRBV28 and TRBJ1-4): DVKVTQSSRYLVKRTGEKVFLECVQDMDHENMFWYRQDPGLGLRLIYFSYDVKMKEKGDIPEGYSVSREKKERFSLILESASTNQTSMYLCASSFLGKLFFGSGTQLSVL.

The chain combines TRBV13 with TRBJ1-1; weak D call: TRBD1 (5 bases). Germline CDR1 reads PRHDT; CDR2 reads FYEKMQ (reference sequence). V lost 5 bases to trimming and J lost 4 bases, with 17 bases between them. This CDR3 region has 15 residues. For the CDR3, the DNA is TGTGCCAGCAGCCCGGGACCCGCTTCCGGCACTGAAGCTTTCTTT. It specifies CASSPGPASGTEAFF.

DNA for the CDR3: TGTGCCAGCAGCCCAACGGCGGGACCGAACAATGAGCAGTTCTTC. Translated, it gives CASSPTAGPNNEQFF. The chain couples TRBV11-2 to TRBJ2-1; weak D call: TRBD2 (6 bases). CDR3 length: 15 amino acids. CDR1 and CDR2 from the germline V gene are SGHAT and FQNNGV. V lost 5 bases and J lost 5, with 16 bases in between.

V usage is TRBV27 and J usage is TRBJ1-1, with TRBD1 matching over 10 bases. Germline V gives CDR1 MNHEY, CDR2 SMNVEV (reference sequence). This CDR3 region has 16 residues. Unmatched junction bases numbered 6, after V lost 5 bases and J lost 0 bases. The CDR3 region is CASSLRTGGMNTEAFF. Written as DNA, the CDR3 is TGTGCCAGCAGTCTCCGGACAGGGGGGATGAACACTGAAGCTTTCTTT.

The chain has TRBV5-1 and TRBJ2-7; D call uncertain. V lost 0 bases to trimming and J lost 2 bases, with 6 bases between them. This CDR3 is built from 13 residues. Germline V gene sequence: CDR1 SGHRS, CDR2 YFSETQ. The CDR3 spells CASSLDGAYEQYF. The CDR3 nucleotides read TGCGCCAGCAGCTTGGACGGCGCCTACGAGCAGTACTTC.

The chain recombines TRBV7-9 with TRBJ2-1; maybe TRBD1 (6 bases). Germline V lookup: CDR1 SEHNR, CDR2 FQNEAQ (reference sequence). CDR3 length: 15 amino acids. V dropped 1 base and J dropped 8 bases, with 15 bases sitting between them. CDR3 residues: CASSLVYRQGHEQFF. For the CDR3, the DNA is TGTGCCAGCAGCTTAGTATACCGGCAGGGGCATGAGCAGTTCTTC.

This chain links TRBV19 with TRBJ2-1, with D maybe TRBD2 (5 bases). Germline loops: CDR1 LNHDA, CDR2 SQIVND (reference sequence). This CDR3 spans 14 amino acids. Deletions cut 4 bases from V and 0 bases from J, with 7 bases between. The CDR3 sequence is CASSRESSYNEQFF. The CDR3 DNA is TGTGCCAGTAGTAGGGAGAGCTCCTACAATGAGCAGTTCTTC.

The rearrangement uses TRBV27 and TRBJ2-7, with D perhaps matching TRBD2 (5 bases). Trimming removed 6 bases at V and 1 base at J, with 16 bases between. Germline values: CDR1 MNHEY, CDR2 SMNVEV (reference sequence). The CDR3 covers 15 residues. As DNA, the CDR3 is TGTGCCAGCAGCAACACCCAGCGGCCTTCCTACGAGCAGTACTTC. Encoded protein: CASSNTQRPSYEQYF.

The chain couples TRBV6-5 to TRBJ2-1; 10 bases fit TRBD2. In germline, CDR1 is MNHEY, CDR2 SVGAGI. The junction had 4 bases not matched to a gene; V was cut back by 6 bases and J by 2 bases. This CDR3 region has 15 residues. The CDR3 DNA reads as TGTGCCAGCAGGTTAGCGGGAGGTGCCTACAATGAGCAGTTCTTC. Protein sequence: CASRLAGGAYNEQFF.

About this clone: The sample carries other DNA sequences with the same CDR3. The V gene is TRBV19, the J gene TRBJ2-7; 7 bases agree with TRBD1. This CDR3 spans 13 amino acids. The germline gives CDR1 LNHDA, CDR2 SQIVND (reference sequence). Losses at the gene ends were 5 bases for V and 6 bases for J; bases not matched to a gene: 7. The CDR3 DNA is TGTGCCAGTAGTCGACAGGGCGTGGGCGAGCAGTACTTC. This codes for CASSRQGVGEQYF.

This sequence joins TRBV27 and TRBJ2-1; 9 bases line up with TRBD1. Per the germline V gene, CDR1 is MNHEY and CDR2 is SMNVEV (reference sequence). CDR3 length equals 15 residues. J gave up 6 bases and V 6 bases, and 9 bases lay outside the gene matches. CDR3: CASRNRRQGGNEQFF. CDR3 sequence (DNA): TGTGCCAGCAGGAACAGAAGACAGGGGGGCAATGAGCAGTTCTTC.

The chain links TRBV30 to TRBJ1-1; 7 positions match TRBD1. Trimming removed 6 bases from V and 2 bases from J; junction bases left unmatched: 3. This CDR3 has 12 amino acids. From germline, CDR1 is GTSNPN and CDR2 SVGIG (reference sequence). CDR3 nucleotides: TGTGCCTGTGACAGGGATAACACTGAAGCTTTCTTT. Translation: CACDRDNTEAFF.

The rearrangement links TRBV28 to TRBJ1-4; D possibly corresponds to TRBD1 (6 bases). The germline V gene has CDR1 MDHEN and CDR2 SYDVKM. Between the trimmed V and J ends, which lost 9 bases and 8 bases, there was a span of 22 bases. The CDR3 sequence is 15 residues long. The CDR3 is CASNDYRDGGEKLFF. The CDR3, as DNA: TGTGCCAGTAACGACTACAGGGACGGTGGGGAAAAACTGTTTTTT.

The chain combines TRBV18 with TRBJ2-1; 9 nucleotides agree with TRBD2. The germline V gene has CDR1 KGHSH and CDR2 LQKENI. V lost 4 bases, J lost 5 bases, and 6 bases stayed unmatched. This CDR3 spans 15 amino acids. CDR3 nucleotide sequence: TGTGCCAGCTCACTTGGAGCTAGCGGGAACAATGAGCAGTTCTTC. This sequence encodes CASSLGASGNNEQFF.

V and J are TRBV27 and TRBJ2-5; 12 bases fit TRBD1. Trimming at V came to 9 bases and at J to 5 bases, leaving 7 bases not matched to a gene. Per the germline V gene, CDR1 is MNHEY and CDR2 is SMNVEV (reference sequence). CDR3 size: 14 residues. CDR3 DNA: TGTGCCAGTCCATGGGACAGGGGGCGGGAGACCCAGTACTTC. Translated: CASPWDRGRETQYF.

This chain joins TRBV6-5 and TRBJ1-1; D is uncertain. Germline V gives CDR1 MNHEY, CDR2 SVGAGI. The CDR3 is made up of 13 amino acids. Between the trimmed V and J ends, which lost 10 bases and 4 bases, there was a span of 16 bases. The CDR3 nucleotides are TGTGCCACCTTCAAGGGCGCGGGCACTGAAGCTTTCTTT. The encoded protein is CATFKGAGTEAFF.

The rearrangement joins TRBV4-1 to TRBJ2-6; no clear D gene. CDR1 and CDR2 from the germline V gene are MGHRA and YSYEKL. The CDR3 is 16 residues long. V dropped 0 bases and J dropped 0 bases, with 6 bases sitting between them. CDR3 in DNA: TGCGCCAGCAGCCAAGATGAGCGCTCTGGGGCCAACGTCCTGACTTTC. Translating it yields CASSQDERSGANVLTF.

This clone was picked up a small number of times. The V call is TRBV7-2, the J call TRBJ2-1; TRBD1 matches 7 bases. The CDR3 runs to 15 residues. The ends lost 5 bases at V and 4 bases at J; junction bases unmatched: 8. Looked up from germline, CDR1 is SGHTA and CDR2 is FQGNSA. DNA for the CDR3: TGTGCCAGCAGCCCGGGACAGAGGCTATACAATGAGCAGTTCTTC. Translated, it gives CASSPGQRLYNEQFF.